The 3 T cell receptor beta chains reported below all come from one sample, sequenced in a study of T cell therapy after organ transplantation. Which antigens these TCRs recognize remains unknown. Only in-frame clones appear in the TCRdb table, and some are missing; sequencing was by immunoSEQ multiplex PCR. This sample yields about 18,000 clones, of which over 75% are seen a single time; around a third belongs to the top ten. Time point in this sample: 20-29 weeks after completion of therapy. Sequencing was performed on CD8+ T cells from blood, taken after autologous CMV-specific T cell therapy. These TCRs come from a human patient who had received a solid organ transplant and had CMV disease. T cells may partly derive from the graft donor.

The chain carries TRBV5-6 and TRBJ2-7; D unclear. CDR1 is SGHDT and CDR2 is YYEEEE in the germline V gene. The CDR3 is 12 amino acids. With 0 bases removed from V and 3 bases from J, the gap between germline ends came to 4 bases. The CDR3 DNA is TGTGCCAGCAGCTTGGCCCTCTACGAGCAGTACTTC. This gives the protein CASSLALYEQYF.

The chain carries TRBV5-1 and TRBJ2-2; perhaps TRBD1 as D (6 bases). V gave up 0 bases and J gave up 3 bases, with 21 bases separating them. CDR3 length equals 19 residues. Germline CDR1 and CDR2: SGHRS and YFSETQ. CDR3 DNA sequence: TGCGCCAGCAGCTTGGCCGGAGTCAGGGGTGTGGGCGACACCGGGGAGCTGTTTTTT. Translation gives CASSLAGVRGVGDTGELFF.

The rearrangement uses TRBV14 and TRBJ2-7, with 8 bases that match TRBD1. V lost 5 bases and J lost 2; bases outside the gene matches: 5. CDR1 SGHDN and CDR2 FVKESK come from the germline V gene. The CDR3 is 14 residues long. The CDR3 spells CASSAGTGAYEQYF. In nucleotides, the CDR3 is TGTGCCAGCAGCGCCGGGACAGGAGCCTACGAGCAGTACTTC.